This T cell receptor (beta chain) was identified during a study of metastatic and nonmetastatic thyroid tumors. About the research overall: Patients with malignant and benign thyroid disease provided blood and tumor or nodule tissue, whose repertoires were compared. Study-wide points: Reportedly, malignant thyroid tumors had significantly higher TCR beta diversity than benign nodules, in blood and tumor.

Before thyroid surgery, none of the patients had received any treatment. This clone was observed a few times. Antigen unknown. A much larger clonotype is one base distant, so this may be a read error. Other DNA sequences of this sample code for an identical CDR3. Germline V gives CDR1 DFQATT, CDR2 SNEGSKA (reference sequence). This CDR3 comprises 14 residues. Per the original data handling: The distant-metastasis classifier for papillary thyroid cancer was built from CDR3 differences across clinicopathological groups. TCRdb used MiXCR to call clones anew from the PCR reads. The V and J calls come from TCRdb's annotation, not from the publication. This repertoire shows about 40,000 clones, about 17% found once; its top ten account for around 9.9%.

The chain uses TRBV20-1 and TRBJ2-4; 10 positions match TRBD2. The TCR sequence derives from a female donor with papillary thyroid cancer or a benign thyroid nodule (not recorded which). Some clones in this sample may be carry-over from other donors' samples. Sequenced material: tumor tissue. The CDR3 here is CSAAIAGGRNIQYF. In DNA form, the CDR3 reads TGCAGTGCTGCCATAGCGGGGGGAAGGAACATTCAGTACTTT.